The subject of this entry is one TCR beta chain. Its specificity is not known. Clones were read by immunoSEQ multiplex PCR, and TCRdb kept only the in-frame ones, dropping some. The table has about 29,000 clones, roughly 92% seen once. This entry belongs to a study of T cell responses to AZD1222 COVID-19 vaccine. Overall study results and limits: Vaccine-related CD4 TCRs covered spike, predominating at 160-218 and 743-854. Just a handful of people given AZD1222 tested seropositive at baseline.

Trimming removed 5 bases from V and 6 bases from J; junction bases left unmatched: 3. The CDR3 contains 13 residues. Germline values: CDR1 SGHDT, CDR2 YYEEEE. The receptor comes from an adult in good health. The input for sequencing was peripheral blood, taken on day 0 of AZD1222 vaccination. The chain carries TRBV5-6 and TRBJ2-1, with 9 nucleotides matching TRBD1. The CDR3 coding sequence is TGTGCCAGCAGACTGGGACAGGGCAATGAGCAGTTCTTC. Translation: CASRLGQGNEQFF.